This T cell receptor (beta chain) came from a study of blood T cell repertoires in COVID-19. About the study: Collection of acute and convalescent COVID-19 samples took place in the United States, Italy and Spain. From T cells, B-cell-depleted T cells, or PBMCs came the material, which was cDNA or gDNA.

In the original analysis: Quantification of nucleated cells was approximated via reference gene primer amplification. Assay: immunoSEQ multiplex PCR; the TCRdb copy retains only in-frame clones and omits some. V and J calls and clone size are as listed in that table; D and trimming were resolved from the DNA. The sample has 140,000 to 150,000 clones, 65% to 85% seen once. V was trimmed by 2 bases and J by 1 base, leaving 5 bases between them. The CDR3 is 13 amino acids. Germline assignment: CDR1 SNHLY and CDR2 FYNNEI. This clone was picked up one time. V usage is TRBV2 and J usage is TRBJ1-1; D gene uncertain. This receptor was taken from an older woman with acute or convalescent COVID-19. The specimen was peripheral blood. CDR3 region: CASSERGNTEAFF. The CDR3 DNA reads as TGTGCCAGCAGTGAAAGAGGGAACACTGAAGCTTTCTTT.